These T cell receptor beta chains were read from a single sample in a study of T cell responses to AZD1222 COVID-19 vaccine. Sequencing was performed with immunoSEQ multiplex PCR; in TCRdb, only in-frame clones are kept and a portion is missing. The repertoire holds about 130,000 clones, with about nine tenths as singletons. Material: peripheral blood, obtained on day 0 of AZD1222 vaccination. These receptors were taken from an adult in good health. CDR3s include the opening cysteine and the closing phenylalanine or tryptophan. D genes are given only for firm matches. The size entry is marked missing in some rows and otherwise reads once, few, many or a size class.

TRBV5-6	TRBJ1-5	TRBD1	NA	CASTKTGGSQPQHF	TGTGCCAGCACCAAAACAGGGGGAAGTCAGCCCCAGCATTTT
TRBV5-4	TRBJ2-5	TRBD2	NA	CASSLRQRGPQETQYF	TGTGCCAGCAGCTTGCGTCAGCGGGGGCCCCAAGAGACCCAGTACTTC
TRBV27	TRBJ1-4	NA	NA	CASSPNRDEKLFF	TGTGCCAGCAGTCCCAATAGAGACGAAAAACTGTTTTTT
TRBV6-4	TRBJ1-6	NA	NA	CASIHKEENSPLHF	TGTGCCAGCATCCACAAGGAGGAGAATTCACCCCTCCACTTT
TRBV6-5	TRBJ1-2	NA	NA	CASSSGQGSWGYTF	TGTGCCAGCAGTTCTGGCCAGGGATCTTGGGGCTACACCTTC
TRBV29-1	TRBJ1-2	NA	NA	CSVIQYTSSYGYTF	TGCAGCGTTATTCAGTACACAAGCTCCTATGGCTACACCTTC
TRBV18	TRBJ1-2	TRBD1	NA	CASSPPGTGRIFYGYTF	TGTGCCAGCTCACCACCTGGGACAGGGAGGATTTTCTATGGCTACACCTTC
TRBV7-9	TRBJ1-4	NA	NA	CASSSLNRPLFF	TGTGCCAGCAGCTCCCTAAACAGGCCCCTGTTTTTT
TRBV27	TRBJ2-3	NA	NA	CASSFAGQEDTQYF	TGTGCCAGCAGTTTTGCGGGGCAGGAAGATACGCAGTATTTT
TRBV6-2/TRBV6-3	TRBJ1-2	NA	NA	CASSYSNSPGTGNDYGYTF	TGTGCCAGCAGTTACTCGAACTCCCCAGGGACGGGGAATGACTATGGCTACACCTTC
TRBV14	TRBJ2-2	NA	NA	CASSAVPTGELFF	TGTGCCAGCAGCGCCGTACCCACCGGGGAGCTGTTTTTT
TRBV9	TRBJ1-1	NA	NA	CASSVGTKNTEAFF	TGTGCCAGCAGCGTAGGGACGAAGAACACTGAAGCTTTCTTT
TRBV6-5	TRBJ1-6	NA	once	CATLGRAGSPLHF	TGTGCCACCCTGGGCAGGGCGGGTTCACCCCTCCACTTT
TRBV7-8	TRBJ1-3	TRBD1	few	CASTGTGVEGNTIYF	TGTGCCAGCACCGGGACAGGGGTAGAAGGAAACACCATATATTTT
TRBV19	TRBJ1-1	NA	NA	CASSIQGPRGTEAFF	TGTGCCAGTAGTATACAGGGACCGAGGGGGACTGAAGCTTTCTTT
TRBV4-2	TRBJ2-7	NA	NA	CASSQDALWEQYF	TGTGCCAGCAGCCAAGATGCTCTTTGGGAGCAGTACTTC
TRBV27	TRBJ2-7	TRBD2	once	CASTSRASGGTWEQYF	TGTGCCAGCACGTCCCGGGCTAGCGGGGGCACGTGGGAGCAGTACTTC
TRBV7-3	TRBJ2-2	TRBD2	NA	CASSPQPAGGVTGELFF	TGTGCCAGCAGCCCCCAGCCCGCGGGGGGGGTCACCGGGGAGCTGTTTTTT
TRBV7-9	TRBJ2-4	NA	NA	CASSPTGTTGGIQYF	TGTGCCAGCAGCCCAACCGGGACAACCGGTGGCATTCAGTACTTC
TRBV16	TRBJ2-2	NA	once	CASSPWSGAGELFF	TGTGCCAGCAGCCCCTGGAGTGGGGCCGGGGAGCTGTTTTTT
TRBV7-3	TRBJ1-2	NA	once	CASSDGGSYTF	TGTGCCAGCAGCGACGGGGGCAGCTACACCTTC
TRBV7-2	TRBJ1-2	NA	NA	CASSPGYSWDYGYTF	TGTGCCAGCAGCCCCGGCTACAGTTGGGACTATGGCTACACCTTC
TRBV5-4	TRBJ1-3	TRBD1	NA	CASSQTGGGNTIYF	TGTGCCAGCAGCCAGACAGGGGGCGGAAACACCATATATTTT
TRBV30	TRBJ2-7	NA	NA	CAWGGFTIEQYF	TGTGCCTGGGGGGGCTTCACGATAGAGCAGTACTTC
TRBV27	TRBJ2-7	TRBD1	once	CASSFGQEPSAYEQYF	TGTGCCAGCAGTTTCGGACAGGAACCTTCCGCCTACGAGCAGTACTTC
TRBV29-1	TRBJ1-1	NA	NA	CSVLGGMNTEAFF	TGCAGCGTGCTTGGGGGGATGAACACTGAAGCTTTCTTT
TRBV6-4	TRBJ2-3	NA	NA	CASSGAGETDTQYF	TGTGCCAGCAGTGGGGCAGGGGAGACAGATACGCAGTATTTT